This T cell receptor beta chain was recovered during a study of T cell repertoires in cytomegalovirus infection. Study-wide context: Public signatures in TCR beta pointed to CMV infection and matching HLA type.

This clonotype was counted only a few times. What it recognizes is unknown. V was clipped by 3 bases and J by 5 bases, with 12 bases between them. The CDR3 consists of 14 residues. Germline values: CDR1 SGHDT, CDR2 YYEEEE. MiXCR, run by TCRdb on the reads, gives a single entry per CDR3 protein. Altogether hundreds of thousands of distinct CDR3 sequences are present, around a third being singletons, with the ten largest covering around 15%. Study findings and constraints: Summed frequency of public TCR beta families distinguished CMV carriers with the relevant HLA. In two of eight donors, the top clonotype was HLA-C-restricted CMV-specific.

This clonotype originated in a human donor in good health (CMV status not recorded). Some clones in this sample may be carry-over from other donors' samples. This chain links TRBV5-6 with TRBJ2-1; D is uncertain. The source material was cultured CD8+ T cells from PBMCs, sampled from culture after CMV antigen stimulation. CDR3 region: CASSSGRPHNEQFF. For the CDR3, the DNA is TGTGCCAGCAGCTCGGGCAGGCCCCACAATGAGCAGTTCTTC.